The rows below give T cell receptor beta chains drawn from one sample of a study of blood T cell repertoires in COVID-19. Generated by immunoSEQ multiplex PCR, the TCRdb table keeps only in-frame clones and is missing some. The sample lists about 290,000 clones, around 89% occurring once. Sequencing input: peripheral blood. The receptor source for this set is a man in his forties with acute or convalescent COVID-19. Both conserved end residues are part of each CDR3.

v_gene: TRBV27
CDR3aa: CASSLRAGGGYTF

v_gene: TRBV4-2
CDR3aa: CASSQEAQAFVDEQFF

v_gene: TRBV6-5
CDR3aa: CASTRGGSYLWEQYF

v_gene: TRBV11-2
CDR3aa: CASSLASYEQYF

v_gene: TRBV4-2
CDR3aa: CASSEPGQGSYEQYF

v_gene: TRBV9
CDR3aa: CASSATTGGTEAFF

v_gene: TRBV7-8
CDR3aa: CASSWTVNTEAFF

v_gene: TRBV5-1
CDR3aa: CASSRGGADTQYF

v_gene: TRBV4-2
CDR3aa: CASSHQEGTLVGYEQFF

v_gene: TRBV5-1
CDR3aa: CASSLEVAGAGNTIYF

v_gene: TRBV2
CDR3aa: CASSWTANEKLFF

v_gene: TRBV2
CDR3aa: CASSETGAGELFF

v_gene: TRBV3-1/TRBV3-2
CDR3aa: CASSQASSTEAFF

v_gene: TRBV2
CDR3aa: CASSEQQGNEQFF

v_gene: TRBV2
CDR3aa: CASSGWTANEKLFF

v_gene: TRBV20-1
CDR3aa: CSASGGEKLFF

v_gene: TRBV6-5
CDR3aa: CASSYWTNNPGELFF

v_gene: TRBV15
CDR3aa: CATGFTLAYEQYF

v_gene: TRBV5-8
CDR3aa: CASSLGTGRNQPQHF

v_gene: TRBV29-1
CDR3aa: CSVESGVAYNEQFF

v_gene: TRBV5-1
CDR3aa: CASSSAGGNTIYF

v_gene: TRBV5-6
CDR3aa: CASSLVGDGYTF

v_gene: TRBV3-1/TRBV3-2
CDR3aa: CASSRRVPSGNTIYF

v_gene: TRBV5-1
CDR3aa: CASSFADRGRELFF

v_gene: TRBV12-3/TRBV12-4
CDR3aa: CASARSNQPQHF

v_gene: TRBV23-1
CDR3aa: CASRTGFSGNTIYF